The 25 T cell receptor beta chains reported below all come from one sample, sequenced in a study of T cell changes during pregnancy in multiple sclerosis. Produced via immunoSEQ multiplex PCR; TCRdb's table is partial and in-frame only. The data hold some 43,000 clones, with about 90% observed a single time. This material consisted of CD8+ T cells from peripheral blood mononuclear cells, taken in the first trimester of pregnancy. All receptors come from a female donor with multiple sclerosis, enrolled in a pregnancy study.

J is TRBJ2-5 and V is TRBV23-1; D is perhaps TRBD2 (5 bases). TRBV23-1 is sorted into the ORF group, with uncertain function. V was shortened by 2 bases and J by 4 bases, with 17 bases between the two germline ends. The CDR3 is 16 amino acids. The CDR3 DNA is TGCGCCAGCAGTCAAGAAGACTGGAAAGGAGGAGAGACCCAGTACTTC. Translating it yields CASSQEDWKGGETQYF.

The chain couples TRBV30 to TRBJ1-1, with 8 bases matching TRBD1. CDR1 is GTSNPN, CDR2 SVGIG, per germline (reference sequence). The trim removed 2 bases at V and 3 bases at J, leaving 8 bases unmatched. This CDR3 is built from 15 residues. The chain's CDR3 is CAWSPLRGLDTEAFF. CDR3 DNA: TGTGCCTGGAGTCCCCTCAGGGGGCTCGACACTGAAGCTTTCTTT.

V and J are TRBV27 and TRBJ1-5; D not certain. The V end was cut by 3 bases, the J end by 7 bases, with 10 bases between. CDR1 and CDR2 (germline): MNHEY, SMNVEV (reference sequence). This CDR3 has 13 residues. The CDR3 sequence: CASSLVSNQPQHF. The CDR3 DNA reads as TGTGCCAGCAGTTTGGTCTCTAACCAGCCCCAGCATTTT.

The rearrangement links TRBV15 to TRBJ1-2; 11 bases are a match to TRBD1. This CDR3 comprises 13 residues. Trimming cost V 5 bases and J 7 bases; bases outside gene matches: 3. Germline V gene lookup returns CDR1 LNHNV and CDR2 YYDKDF (reference sequence). The CDR3 reads CATSRDRGSGYTF. The CDR3 region has the DNA TGTGCCACCAGCCGGGACAGGGGGTCTGGCTACACCTTC.

V and J are TRBV2 and TRBJ1-2, with D hard to call. Germline values: CDR1 SNHLY, CDR2 FYNNEI. The ends were cut back, 3 bases at V and 0 bases at J, with 8 bases in the middle. This CDR3 is 14 amino acids long. The CDR3 is CASSDFGANYGYTF. The DNA for the CDR3 is TGTGCCAGCAGTGATTTTGGAGCTAACTATGGCTACACCTTC.

V usage is TRBV7-3 and J usage is TRBJ1-6; a weak D match, TRBD1 (6 bases). Germline-derived CDR1 and CDR2 are SGHTA and FQGTGA. The CDR3 has 14 residues. V was clipped by 4 bases and J by 9 bases, with 13 bases between them. CDR3 residues: CASSSGGGGSPLHF. The CDR3 DNA is TGTGCCAGCAGCTCGGGAGGGGGTGGTTCACCCCTCCACTTT.

V usage is TRBV7-9 and J usage is TRBJ1-1; tentatively, D is TRBD1 (5 bases). V was shortened by 3 bases and J by 8 bases, with 16 bases between the two germline ends. CDR1 is SEHNR and CDR2 is FQNEAQ in the germline V gene (reference sequence). This CDR3 region has 14 residues. The CDR3 sequence is CASSLGGGLGEAFF. For the CDR3, the DNA is TGTGCCAGCAGCTTGGGGGGGGGACTGGGCGAAGCTTTCTTT.

The rearrangement uses TRBV30 and TRBJ1-4; TRBD1 matches at 7 bases. The CDR3 is made up of 13 amino acids. The junction had 5 bases not matched to a gene; V was cut back by 5 bases and J by 5 bases. Germline V lookup: CDR1 GTSNPN, CDR2 SVGIG (reference sequence). The CDR3 DNA reads TGTGCCTGGGGGACAGAGTCCAATGAAAAACTGTTTTTT. This codes for CAWGTESNEKLFF. Full variable domain (missing parts from reference TRBV30 and TRBJ1-4): SQTIHQWPATLVQPVGSPLSLECTVEGTSNPNLYWYRQAAGRGLQLLFYSVGIGQISSEVPQNLSASRPQDRQFILSSKKLLLSDSGFYLCAWGTESNEKLFFGSGTQLSVL.

V is TRBV15 and J is TRBJ1-1, with D unresolved. The CDR3 has 12 residues. Trimming pared 5 bases from V and 0 bases from J, leaving 4 bases between. CDR1 LNHNV and CDR2 YYDKDF come from the germline V gene (reference sequence). In DNA, the CDR3 is TGTGCCACCAGCCGTATGAACACTGAAGCTTTCTTT. It specifies CATSRMNTEAFF.

The rearrangement joins TRBV27 to TRBJ2-7; TRBD1 aligns across 7 bases. Looked up from germline, CDR1 is MNHEY and CDR2 is SMNVEV (reference sequence). The CDR3 totals 13 residues. The junction had 4 bases not matched to a gene; V was cut back by 4 bases and J by 4 bases. The DNA of the CDR3 is TGTGCCAGCAGTTCCTCGGGACAGTACGAGCAGTACTTC. Translated, it gives CASSSSGQYEQYF.

The V and J genes are TRBV6-6 and TRBJ2-3, with 7 bases lining up with TRBD1. V dropped 2 bases and J dropped 0; count of bases not matched to a gene: 2. Germline CDR1 is MNHNY and CDR2 is SVGAGI (reference sequence). The CDR3 runs to 15 residues. CDR3 bases: TGTGCCAGCAGTTACCGACAGGGAAGCACAGATACGCAGTATTTT. It specifies CASSYRQGSTDTQYF.

The chain couples TRBV30 to TRBJ2-7; a possible D gene is TRBD2 (6 bases). Germline V CDR1 and CDR2: GTSNPN, SVGIG (reference sequence). Trimming stripped 4 bases from V and 6 bases from J, with 13 bases between. The CDR3 runs 12 residues. The chain's CDR3 is CAWTRAGFEQYF. CDR3 in DNA: TGTGCCTGGACCCGAGCGGGTTTCGAGCAGTACTTC.

The chain couples TRBV9 to TRBJ2-2; 8 positions match TRBD1. This CDR3 is built from 16 residues. CDR1 is SGDLS and CDR2 is YYNGEE in the germline V gene. The junction had 8 bases not matched to a gene; V was cut back by 4 bases and J by 3 bases. The CDR3 DNA is TGTGCCAGCAGCCTCACCGGGACAGGAGACACCGGGGAGCTGTTTTTT. Residues: CASSLTGTGDTGELFF.

The chain combines TRBV30 with TRBJ2-1; D is ambiguous. This CDR3 spans 12 amino acids. Trimming shortened V by 1 base and J by 5 bases, and 6 bases separated the two germline ends. The germline V gene encodes CDR1 GTSNPN and CDR2 SVGIG (reference sequence). The CDR3 sequence: CAWSGLNNEQFF. In nucleotides, the CDR3 is TGTGCCTGGAGTGGGCTCAACAATGAGCAGTTCTTC.

This sequence joins TRBV7-8 and TRBJ2-1, with a possible D match to TRBD2 (5 bases). The germline V gene encodes CDR1 SGHVS and CDR2 FQNEAQ. Trimming pared 6 bases from V and 3 bases from J, leaving 18 bases between. There are 16 residues in the CDR3. CDR3 residues: CASSSRTGKGYNEQFF. Here the CDR3 DNA reads TGTGCCAGCAGTTCCAGGACTGGGAAGGGCTACAATGAGCAGTTCTTC.

The chain links TRBV5-4 to TRBJ2-2; D is uncertain. The CDR3 runs to 14 residues. The V and J ends lost 4 bases and 3 bases respectively, with 10 bases between them. CDR1 SGHNT and CDR2 YYREEE come from the germline V gene (reference sequence). DNA for the CDR3: TGTGCCAGCAGCAATAACTCCGACACCGGGGAGCTGTTTTTT. Translated, it gives CASSNNSDTGELFF.

This sequence joins TRBV10-3 and TRBJ1-5, with 11 bases that match TRBD1. After removal of 0 bases from V and 1 base from J, the junction contained 5 bases not matched to a gene. Germline lookup yields CDR1 ENHRY and CDR2 SYGVKD. The length of the CDR3 is 18 residues. The CDR3 here is CAISESRTGGLSNQPQHF. The CDR3 DNA follows: TGTGCCATCAGTGAGTCTCGGACAGGGGGCCTGAGCAATCAGCCCCAGCATTTT.

The J gene is TRBJ1-1, the V gene TRBV13; 12 bases map to TRBD1. V lost 4 bases and J lost 4; bases outside the gene matches: 16. This CDR3 has 19 residues. From germline, CDR1 is PRHDT and CDR2 FYEKMQ (reference sequence). Here the CDR3 DNA reads TGTGCCAGCAGCTGGAACCGTGGGACAGGGGGCCTCTATTTCACTGAAGCTTTCTTT. Its protein is CASSWNRGTGGLYFTEAFF.

This rearrangement joins TRBV6-6 to TRBJ2-3; D is uncertain. Germline CDR1 is MNHNY and CDR2 is SVGAGI (reference sequence). The V end was cut by 3 bases, the J end by 0 bases, with 10 bases between. There are 15 residues in the CDR3. The CDR3 spells CASSYSPWSTDTQYF. In DNA form, the CDR3 reads TGTGCCAGCAGTTATAGTCCGTGGAGCACAGATACGCAGTATTTT.

The V gene is TRBV7-9, the J gene TRBJ2-4; D perhaps matches TRBD1 (6 bases). Germline assignment: CDR1 SEHNR and CDR2 FQNEAQ (reference sequence). V was cut by 5 bases and J by 6 bases, with 11 bases left in between. CDR3 length: 13 amino acids. The CDR3 loop reads CASSPGVLNIQYF. CDR3 sequence (DNA): TGTGCCAGCAGCCCAGGGGTCTTAAACATTCAGTACTTC.

The J gene is TRBJ2-1, the V gene TRBV7-9; 10 bases align to TRBD2. The CDR3 is 12 residues long. J was trimmed by 15 bases and V by 1 base; bases with no gene match: 3. Germline lookup yields CDR1 SEHNR and CDR2 FQNEAQ (reference sequence). In nucleotides, the CDR3 is TGTGCCAGCAGCTTAGAGACTAGCGGGTTGTTCTTC. Protein sequence: CASSLETSGLFF.

J is TRBJ2-5 and V is TRBV7-2; 8 nucleotides agree with TRBD1. This CDR3 spans 15 amino acids. Unmatched junction bases numbered 10, after V lost 5 bases and J lost 5 bases. CDR1 is SGHTA and CDR2 is FQGNSA in the germline V gene. This chain's CDR3 is CASSRVDRAGETQYF. The CDR3 coding sequence is TGTGCCAGCAGCAGAGTGGACAGGGCAGGGGAGACCCAGTACTTC.

CDR3 sequence reads: CASSPFIGATNEKLFF. In DNA, the CDR3 is TGTGCCAGCAGCCCCTTTATCGGGGCAACTAATGAAAAACTGTTTTTT. The rearrangement links TRBV7-6 to TRBJ1-4, with no clear D. The CDR3 covers 16 residues. V was cut by 5 bases and J by 0 bases, with 13 bases left in between. The germline V gene encodes CDR1 SGHVS and CDR2 FNYEAQ.

The chain is built from TRBV9 and TRBJ1-3, with a possible D match to TRBD1 (5 bases). This CDR3 is built from 15 residues. Trimming took off 7 bases at V and 4 bases at J, with 18 bases between the two ends. CDR1 SGDLS and CDR2 YYNGEE come from the germline V gene. CDR3 region: CASRVGTGSGNTIYF. CDR3 coding DNA: TGTGCCAGCCGGGTTGGCACAGGATCAGGAAACACCATATATTTT.

The chain recombines TRBV6-1 with TRBJ1-5, with 7 nucleotides matching TRBD1. V gave up 2 bases and J gave up 4 bases; unmatched junction bases: 5. Germline assignment: CDR1 MNHNS and CDR2 SASEGT. The CDR3 consists of 15 residues. The CDR3 protein is CASSEWDSQNQPQHF. The CDR3 DNA sequence: TGTGCCAGCAGTGAATGGGACAGCCAAAATCAGCCCCAGCATTTT.